Following are 4 T cell receptor beta chains from one sample sequenced in a study of shared clonotypes between healthy human individuals (dated by TCRdb to about 2020). Libraries were made using the immunoSEQ multiplex PCR assay. TCRdb stores this immuneACCESS table with in-frame sequences only. Part of the clones is absent; in the studies checked, under half of the shortfall reflects unresolved V genes, and no reason is known for the rest. This sample lists some 2.1 million clones; about 95% were detected once. The top ten clonotypes cover 0.1% to 0.15% of the sample. Material for sequencing was naive CD4+ T cells sorted from blood. The cell subset or site tag for this specimen amounts to: CD45RA+ positively selected. The origin of the receptors is a man aged 18 to 35 in good health.

The genes are TRBV7-2 and TRBJ1-5; 11 bases agree with TRBD1. The CDR3 totals 16 residues. Per germline, CDR1 SGHTA and CDR2 FQGNSA. With 1 base clipped from V and 6 bases from J, the junction kept 5 bases outside the gene matches. CDR3 loop: CASSLVGTGGSQPQHF. CDR3 DNA: TGTGCCAGCAGCTTAGTCGGGACAGGGGGTAGTCAGCCCCAGCATTTT.

The V call is TRBV5-4, the J call TRBJ2-1; TRBD2 agrees at 7 bases. Germline lookup yields CDR1 SGHNT and CDR2 YYREEE (reference sequence). The V and J ends lost 4 bases and 9 bases, in that order; junction bases with no gene match: 7. This CDR3 region has 13 residues. CDR3 coding DNA: TGTGCCAGCAGCACCTTCAGGGAGGGTGAGCAGTTCTTC. This sequence encodes CASSTFREGEQFF.

The V gene is TRBV11-2, the J gene TRBJ2-1; D unresolved. The CDR3 spans 15 residues. The V gene's germline CDR1 is SGHAT and CDR2 FQNNGV. V lost 2 bases and J 6 bases, leaving 14 bases between the germline ends. The CDR3 DNA reads TGTGCCAGCAGCTTAAAACAGCCGTACCTCAATGAGCAGTTCTTC. It translates to CASSLKQPYLNEQFF.

The CDR3: CAIGSDRVNSPLHF. In DNA form, the CDR3 reads TGTGCCATCGGTTCGGACAGGGTAAATTCACCCCTCCACTTT. The V call is TRBV10-3, the J call TRBJ1-6; TRBD1 agrees at 8 bases. Trimming at V came to 8 bases and at J to 7 bases, leaving 7 bases not matched to a gene. The CDR3 is made up of 14 amino acids. Germline V gene lookup returns CDR1 ENHRY and CDR2 SYGVKD.